Listed below are T cell receptor beta chains from one sample, sequenced in a study of blood T cell repertoires in COVID-19. Assay used: immunoSEQ multiplex PCR; TCRdb lists only in-frame clones, some missing. This sample yields approximately 110,000 clones, of which around 84% are seen a single time; 1.4% to 1.5% belongs to the top ten. The material sequenced was peripheral blood. Receptor source: a man aged 35 to 55 with acute or convalescent COVID-19. Each CDR3 is given with its conserved first and last residue. The order of the fields is J gene, D gene, clone size, CDR3 length, V gene, CDR3 DNA, CDR3 protein. D genes are given only for firm matches. Some rows mark clone size as missing; the rest say once, few, many or name a class of expanded clone.

TRBJ2-2	.	once	15	TRBV2	TGTGCCAGCAGTGAGTGGACTTCCTACACCGGGGAGCTGTTTTTT	CASSEWTSYTGELFF
TRBJ2-1	.	once	15	TRBV13	TGTGCCAGCAGCTTGAGGATCAGACTCTACAATGAGCAGTTCTTC	CASSLRIRLYNEQFF
TRBJ1-6	TRBD1	.	15	TRBV5-1	TGCGCCAGCAGCGACCGGGACAGGGTTAATTCACCCCTCCACTTT	CASSDRDRVNSPLHF
TRBJ1-2	.	.	13	TRBV6-5	TGTGCCAGCAGTTCCGGACTGACGACGAGCTACACCTTC	CASSSGLTTSYTF
TRBJ2-3	TRBD2	.	15	TRBV2	TGTGCCAGCAGACAGCGGGGGCTCTGGACAGATACGCAGTATTTT	CASRQRGLWTDTQYF
TRBJ2-3	TRBD2	.	15	TRBV3-1/TRBV3-2	TGTGCCAGCAGCCTGGCGGGAGGCCGGGCAGATACGCAGTATTTT	CASSLAGGRADTQYF
TRBJ1-4	.	.	17	TRBV3-1/TRBV3-2	TGTGCCAGCAGCCAAGATTGGTCGGGGACAACTAATGAAAAACTGTTTTTT	CASSQDWSGTTNEKLFF
TRBJ2-2	.	once	15	TRBV2	TGTGCCAGCAGTCGAGGCAGGGGTGGCACCGGGGAGCTGTTTTTT	CASSRGRGGTGELFF
TRBJ2-1	TRBD2	once	16	TRBV5-1	TGCGCCAGCTCACCTAGCGGGGGCCACTCCTACAATGAGCAGTTCTTC	CASSPSGGHSYNEQFF
TRBJ2-2	TRBD2	once	15	TRBV30	TGTGCCTGGAGTGGCGGCGGGAGTAAGCCCGGGGAGCTGTTTTTT	CAWSGGGSKPGELFF
TRBJ1-4	.	once	16	TRBV4-1	TGCGCCAGCAGCACCCCAGGGGCCCCCAGCGAAGAAAAACTGTTTTTT	CASSTPGAPSEEKLFF
TRBJ1-1	.	.	9	TRBV27	TGTGCCAGCATCAAGGGGAATTTCTTT	CASIKGNFF
TRBJ2-7	TRBD2	.	14	TRBV6-2/TRBV6-3	TGTGCCAGCAGTTTCAGCGGGGGGAACTCCGAGCAGTACTTC	CASSFSGGNSEQYF
TRBJ2-1	TRBD2	.	15	TRBV7-2	TGTGCCAGCAGCTCCCCGGGACTAGGCGACAATGAGCAGTTCTTC	CASSSPGLGDNEQFF
TRBJ2-7	.	.	15	TRBV5-1	TGCGCCAGCAGCTTGGCCGCGGGAATTTTCCACGAGCAGTACTTC	CASSLAAGIFHEQYF
TRBJ2-5	.	.	13	TRBV23-1	TGCGCCAGCAGTCCAGACATTGGGGAGACCCAGTACTTC	CASSPDIGETQYF
TRBJ2-3	.	.	16	TRBV6-6	TGTGCCAGCAGTTACTCGAAGGTCAGGGGCACAGATACGCAGTATTTT	CASSYSKVRGTDTQYF
TRBJ2-1	TRBD2	.	15	TRBV14	TGTGCCAGCAGGGGTTCGTGGACTAGCAACAATGAGCAGTTCTTC	CASRGSWTSNNEQFF
TRBJ1-2	TRBD1	few	13	TRBV23-1	TGCGCCAGCATTTGGGATCAGGGGGACGGCTACACCTTC	CASIWDQGDGYTF
TRBJ1-6	.	few	14	TRBV6-6	TGTGCCAGCAGCTTGGCAGGTAGACATTCACCCCTCCACTTT	CASSLAGRHSPLHF
TRBJ1-4	.	.	13	TRBV6-5	TGTGCCAGCAGTTACAGGGCGGGGGAAAAACTGTTTTTT	CASSYRAGEKLFF
TRBJ1-5	TRBD1	.	15	TRBV28	TGTGCCAGCAGTTGGGACAGGCCCGCGGGTCAGCCCCAGCATTTT	CASSWDRPAGQPQHF
TRBJ2-1	TRBD2	.	14	TRBV5-1	TGCGCCAGCAGCCGGGGGGGCTCCTACAATGAGCAGTTCTTC	CASSRGGSYNEQFF
TRBJ2-5	TRBD2	.	17	TRBV4-1	TGCGCCAGCAGCCAAGTGATCCCCCAGCGGGGTAAAGAGACCCAGTACTTC	CASSQVIPQRGKETQYF
TRBJ1-3	.	.	18	TRBV24-1	TGTGCCACCAGTGGCCGGGGGTTCATGATAAGCTCTGGAAACACCATATATTTT	CATSGRGFMISSGNTIYF
TRBJ2-1	.	.	13	TRBV6-5	TGTGCCAGCAGTTACTCGGACAGCAATGAGCAGTTCTTC	CASSYSDSNEQFF
TRBJ2-1	.	.	15	TRBV7-9	TGTGCCAGCAGCTTTTCTAGCGCCCTTAGGGTTGAGCAGTTCTTC	CASSFSSALRVEQFF
TRBJ1-2	.	.	13	TRBV18	TGTGCCAGCTCACCACAGGGAACAGGGGGCTACACCTTC	CASSPQGTGGYTF
TRBJ2-3	.	.	16	TRBV5-1	TGCGCCAGCAGCCTCGGTGGCAGGGCTTACACAGATACGCAGTATTTT	CASSLGGRAYTDTQYF
TRBJ2-2	TRBD2	.	17	TRBV7-6	TGTGCCAGCAGCTTAACGGGGCAGCGGGAGGGGACCGGGGAGCTGTTTTTT	CASSLTGQREGTGELFF
TRBJ2-3	TRBD1	.	16	TRBV19	TGTGCCAGTAGTTTCCGGACAGGGGTGACGACAGATACGCAGTATTTT	CASSFRTGVTTDTQYF
TRBJ1-5	.	.	15	TRBV2	TGTGCCAGCAGTCTCCAGGGTAGGAGCAATCAGCCCCAGCATTTT	CASSLQGRSNQPQHF
TRBJ1-5	.	.	13	TRBV6-1	TGTGCCAGCAGTGAAAGCAATAATCAACCCCAGCATTTT	CASSESNNQPQHF
TRBJ2-6	.	.	21	TRBV27	TGTGCCAGCAGTTTCATAAACATCAAGACGGGATTCAGCTCTGGGGCCAACGTCCTGACTTTC	CASSFINIKTGFSSGANVLTF
TRBJ1-4	TRBD1	.	13	TRBV18	TGTGCCAGCTCAGGACAGGGAAGAGAAAAACTGTTTTTT	CASSGQGREKLFF
TRBJ2-1	TRBD2	.	16	TRBV7-8	TGTGCCAGCAGCTTAGTTAAGCGGACTAGCAAAAATGAGCAGTTCTTC	CASSLVKRTSKNEQFF
TRBJ1-4	.	.	13	TRBV18	TGTGCCAGCTCACCCGCTATTAATGAAAAACTGTTTTTT	CASSPAINEKLFF
TRBJ1-2	TRBD1	.	14	TRBV28	TGTGCCAGCAGTTTCGGGACAGGGAATGGCGGCTACACCTTC	CASSFGTGNGGYTF
TRBJ1-1	.	.	15	TRBV6-5	TGTGCCAGCAGTTCCCGAAGTGCGGGACGACAGCAAGCTTTCTTT	CASSSRSAGRQQAFF
TRBJ2-1	TRBD2	.	13	TRBV30	TGTGCCTGGAGGACTAGCGGAAACAATGAGCAGTTCTTC	CAWRTSGNNEQFF
TRBJ2-7	TRBD2	.	15	TRBV7-3	TGTGCCAGCAGCTTAGGTAGCGGGGGGCCTTACGAGCAGTACTTC	CASSLGSGGPYEQYF
TRBJ2-2	TRBD2	.	18	TRBV4-1	TGCGCCAGCAGCCAAGTCCGACTAGCGGGGCGTACGGGCGGGGAGCTGTTTTTT	CASSQVRLAGRTGGELFF
TRBJ2-7	.	.	16	TRBV2	TGTGCCAGCAGTGGAGTAGGTAGCGGATTCTCCTACGAGCAGTACTTC	CASSGVGSGFSYEQYF
TRBJ1-6	TRBD1	.	15	TRBV7-2	TGTGCCAGCAGCTTAGTCGGGACAGTTAATTCACCCCTCCACTTT	CASSLVGTVNSPLHF
TRBJ1-6	TRBD1	.	14	TRBV25-1	TGTGCCAGCAGCCGACAGGGTAATAATTCACCCCTCCACTTT	CASSRQGNNSPLHF
TRBJ2-1	.	.	16	TRBV11-2	TGTGCCAGCAGCTCGGTGGGGCACTATCCGTTCAATGAGCAGTTCTTC	CASSSVGHYPFNEQFF
TRBJ1-2	.	.	12	TRBV30	TGTGCCTGGAGTCTACAGAGCGGGGGCTACACCTTC	CAWSLQSGGYTF